The rows below give T cell receptor beta chains drawn from one sample of a study of PD-1 blockade in classical Hodgkin lymphoma. Generated by immunoSEQ multiplex PCR, the TCRdb table keeps only in-frame clones and is missing some. The table has 30,000 to 35,000 clones, under 95% seen once; the top ten hold 2.3%. Sequenced: peripheral blood mononuclear cells (PBMCs). Source of these receptors: a human donor with classical Hodgkin lymphoma. CDR3s include the opening cysteine and the closing phenylalanine or tryptophan. A D gene is named only where the DNA matches it firmly. Clone size, where shown, is once, few, many, or a class for clones that have expanded.

TRBJ2-5 NA NA TRBV18 CASFEGETQYF TGTGCCAGCTTTGAGGGAGAGACCCAGTACTTC
TRBJ1-5 NA NA TRBV14 CASSRGPNQPQHF TGTGCCAGCAGCCGGGGTCCGAATCAGCCCCAGCATTTT
TRBJ1-1 NA NA TRBV6-1 CASSDVMNTEAFF TGTGCCAGCAGTGACGTTATGAACACTGAAGCTTTCTTT
TRBJ2-3 TRBD2 NA TRBV29-1 CSAGVAGGLGTQYF TGCAGCGCGGGAGTAGCGGGGGGGCTTGGTACGCAGTATTTT
TRBJ2-3 TRBD2 NA TRBV6-1 CASSEITGGAGPDTQYF TGTGCCAGCAGTGAAATAACCGGGGGGGCGGGTCCAGATACGCAGTATTTT
TRBJ1-1 NA NA TRBV5-1 CASSLDNGLSTEAFF TGCGCCAGCAGCTTGGACAACGGGCTGAGCACTGAAGCTTTCTTT
TRBJ1-5 TRBD1 NA TRBV28 CATQGVAQHF TGTGCCACCCAGGGGGTGGCCCAGCATTTT
TRBJ1-3 NA NA TRBV5-6 CASSFLFSGNTIYF TGTGCCAGCAGCTTCCTGTTCTCTGGAAACACCATATATTTT
TRBJ1-6 NA NA TRBV27 CASRGGPSSYNSPLHF TGTGCCAGCCGAGGCGGGCCGAGCTCCTATAATTCACCCCTCCACTTT
TRBJ2-5 NA NA TRBV9 CASSPYLGGVETQYF TGTGCCAGCAGCCCCTATCTAGGGGGTGTAGAGACCCAGTACTTC
TRBJ1-1 NA NA TRBV20-1 CSASQLTEAFF TGCAGTGCTAGTCAGCTCACTGAAGCTTTCTTT
TRBJ2-1 TRBD2 NA TRBV2 CASRSTSSGNYNEQFF TGTGCCAGCAGGTCTACCTCTAGCGGGAATTACAATGAGCAGTTCTTC
TRBJ2-5 NA few TRBV27 CASSPFFIAEQETQYF TGTGCCAGCAGTCCCTTTTTTATAGCGGAACAAGAGACCCAGTACTTC
TRBJ1-1 TRBD1 NA TRBV10-3 CAIRETGGAAFF TGTGCCATCAGGGAAACAGGGGGCGCAGCTTTCTTT
TRBJ1-4 TRBD1 NA TRBV7-8 CASSLSRTGTEKLFF TGTGCCAGCAGCTTATCTAGGACAGGGACCGAAAAACTGTTTTTT
TRBJ1-1 NA NA TRBV5-4 CASSLVQVPTGYTEAFF TGTGCCAGCAGCTTGGTCCAGGTACCGACGGGTTACACTGAAGCTTTCTTT
TRBJ1-3 NA NA TRBV11-2 CASSPVGDSGNTIYF TGTGCCAGCAGCCCAGTGGGGGATTCTGGAAACACCATATATTTT
TRBJ1-1 TRBD1 NA TRBV4-1 CASSQSWGQGKTEAFF TGCGCCAGCAGCCAATCCTGGGGACAGGGCAAAACTGAAGCTTTCTTT